The 15 T cell receptor beta chains below all came from one sample that was sequenced in a study of response to subunit inactivated influenza vaccine. A single record per CDR3 protein comes from TCRdb applying MiXCR to the RT-PCR reads. The sample has 600,000 to 850,000 distinct CDR3 sequences, 12% to 15% seen once. Source: PBMCs from blood, taken 14 to 15 days before vaccination. The receptors were sampled from a man between 45 and 60 years old who received an inactivated influenza vaccine.

This clonotype occurred many times. This chain uses TRBV3-1 with TRBJ2-7, with TRBD2 identical over 10 bases. Looked up from germline, CDR1 is LGHDT and CDR2 is YNNKEL (reference sequence). The CDR3 consists of 13 residues. V was pared by 4 bases and J by 5 bases, with 2 bases of the junction left unmatched. In DNA form, the CDR3 reads TGTGCCAGCAGCCTAGCGGGAGGTAACGAGCAGTACTTC. Amino acids: CASSLAGGNEQYF.

The chain is built from TRBV7-2 and TRBJ2-7; no clear D gene. V gave up 3 bases and J gave up 3 bases, with 15 bases separating them. The CDR3 runs 15 residues. Germline V gives CDR1 SGHTA, CDR2 FQGNSA. CDR3 bases: TGTGCCAGCAGCTTGTCGTCCCAAGGTAGCTACGAGCAGTACTTC. It yields the protein CASSLSSQGSYEQYF. Full variable domain (outside the CDR3, taken from reference TRBV7-2 and TRBJ2-7): GAGVSQSPSNKVTEKGKDVELRCDPISGHTALYWYRQSLGQGLEFLIYFQGNSAPDKSGLPSDRFSAERTGGSVSTLTIQRTQQEDSAVYLCASSLSSQGSYEQYFGPGTRLTVT.

Only a few counts were recorded for this clonotype. The gene calls are TRBV20-1 and TRBJ1-4; D gene unclear. CDR3 length equals 14 residues. The V end was cut by 2 bases, the J end by 3 bases, with 10 bases between. CDR1 and CDR2 (germline): DFQATT, SNEGSKA (reference sequence). Written as DNA, the CDR3 is TGCAGTGCTAGATTCGGTCAGGCTAATGAAAAACTGTTTTTT. The encoded protein is CSARFGQANEKLFF.

This clonotype was observed many times. This rearrangement joins TRBV4-3 to TRBJ2-2, with D possibly TRBD2 on 6 matching bases. This CDR3 region has 16 residues. The V gene lost 2 bases and the J gene lost 0 bases, with 10 bases spanning the gap. CDR1 is LGHNA, CDR2 YSLEER, per germline. The CDR3 loop is CASSQFVAANTGELFF. The CDR3 bases are TGCGCCAGCAGCCAATTCGTAGCGGCGAACACCGGGGAGCTGTTTTTT.

This chain uses TRBV11-3 with TRBJ2-5; D is unresolved. V lost 6 bases, J lost 2 bases, and 10 bases lay in between. The germline V gene encodes CDR1 SGHNT and CDR2 YENEEA. The CDR3 runs to 13 residues. CDR3 region: CASSGQLQETQYF. CDR3 DNA: TGTGCCAGCAGTGGGCAGTTACAAGAGACCCAGTACTTC. Complete variable domain (other parts from reference TRBV11-3 and TRBJ2-5): EAGVVQSPRYKIIEKKQPVAFWCNPISGHNTLYWYLQNLGQGPELLIRYENEEAVDDSQLPKDRFSAERLKGVDSTLKIQPAELGDSAVYLCASSGQLQETQYFGPGTRLLVL.

There are a few counts of this clonotype. The rearrangement joins TRBV7-3 to TRBJ2-3, with D tentatively TRBD1 (6 bases). The germline CDR1 and CDR2 sequences are SGHTA and FQGTGA. This CDR3 has 14 residues. Between the trimmed V and J ends, which lost 8 bases and 2 bases, there was a span of 14 bases. CDR3 coding DNA: TGTGCCAGCGGTGGGGGCTCATCCACAGATACGCAGTATTTT. Residues: CASGGGSSTDTQYF.

This clonotype has only a few counts. This rearrangement joins TRBV15 to TRBJ2-1; no clear D. Trimming shortened V by 1 base and J by 0 bases, and 10 bases separated the two germline ends. Germline lookup yields CDR1 LNHNV and CDR2 YYDKDF (reference sequence). This CDR3 is built from 16 residues. The CDR3 DNA follows: TGTGCCACCAGCAGAGGATATTTGAGCTCCTACAATGAGCAGTTCTTC. It encodes CATSRGYLSSYNEQFF.

A few counts support this clonotype. This rearrangement joins TRBV10-3 to TRBJ2-7; 9 bases map to TRBD1. This CDR3 spans 14 amino acids. Germline trimming cut 7 bases from V and 1 base from J; bases unmatched to any gene: 5. CDR1 is ENHRY and CDR2 is SYGVKD in the germline V gene. The CDR3 region has the DNA TGTGCCATCACGGGACAGGGTTTGTCCTACGAGCAGTACTTC. Amino acids: CAITGQGLSYEQYF.

The rearrangement joins TRBV11-2 to TRBJ1-2, with D maybe TRBD1 (5 bases). The CDR3 is made up of 13 amino acids. The ends were cut back, 3 bases at V and 5 bases at J, with 10 bases in the middle. Germline assignment: CDR1 SGHAT and CDR2 FQNNGV. The CDR3 here is CASSFRAQYGYTF. The CDR3 region has the DNA TGTGCCAGCAGCTTCAGGGCGCAATATGGCTACACCTTC.

This clonotype has ten or more counts. The V and J genes are TRBV3-1 and TRBJ2-2, with D perhaps TRBD1 or TRBD2 (5 bases each). In germline, CDR1 is LGHDT, CDR2 YNNKEL (reference sequence). The CDR3 totals 14 residues. The ends were cut back, 7 bases at V and 5 bases at J, with 14 bases in the middle. CDR3 DNA: TGTGCCAGCACACCGGGACCCGGGACCGGGGAGCTGTTTTTT. Translating it yields CASTPGPGTGELFF.

The chain joins TRBV3-1 to TRBJ2-7, with D possibly being TRBD2 (7 bases). This CDR3 comprises 15 residues. CDR1 LGHDT and CDR2 YNNKEL come from the germline V gene (reference sequence). The germline V and J ends were trimmed by 6 bases and 6 bases, with 21 bases remaining between them. This CDR3 is CASRSSGTWDSEQYF. The DNA for the CDR3 is TGTGCCAGCAGATCCAGCGGGACATGGGATAGCGAGCAGTACTTC.

The chain has TRBV5-1 and TRBJ2-7; TRBD1 aligns across 9 bases. The germline V gene encodes CDR1 SGHRS and CDR2 YFSETQ. Germline trimming cut 4 bases from V and 7 bases from J; bases unmatched to any gene: 12. The CDR3 has 15 residues. The CDR3 DNA reads TGCGCCAGCAGCCAACAGGGGGCGTCACTAGGGGAGCAGTACTTC. It is translated as CASSQQGASLGEQYF.

The table lists this clonotype with many counts. The chain links TRBV5-1 to TRBJ1-2; D ambiguous. This CDR3 contains 13 residues. Trimming cost V 0 bases and J 5 bases, with 8 bases left between them. The germline gives CDR1 SGHRS, CDR2 YFSETQ. DNA of the CDR3: TGCGCCAGCAGCTTGGAACAGAAGTATGGCTACACCTTC. Its translation is CASSLEQKYGYTF. The complete variable domain, with remaining parts taken from reference TRBV5-1 and TRBJ1-2, reads KAGVTQTPRYLIKTRGQQVTLSCSPISGHRSVSWYQQTPGQGLQFLFEYFSETQRNKGNFPGRFSGRQFSNSRSEMNVSTLELGDSALYLCASSLEQKYGYTFGSGTRLTVV.

This chain uses TRBV20-1 with TRBJ2-7; 10 nucleotides agree with TRBD1. The CDR3 runs to 12 residues. Looked up from germline, CDR1 is DFQATT and CDR2 is SNEGSKA (reference sequence). J was trimmed by 9 bases and V by 3 bases; bases with no gene match: 5. The CDR3 DNA is TGCAGTGCTAGGCGGGACAGGGGTAGGCAGTACTTC. This translates into CSARRDRGRQYF.

The rearrangement uses TRBV5-6 and TRBJ2-1, with 8 bases aligning to TRBD2. Trimming at V came to 0 bases and at J to 1 base, leaving 6 bases not matched to a gene. Germline-derived CDR1 and CDR2 are SGHDT and YYEEEE. CDR3 length: 17 amino acids. CDR3 protein: CASSLVSGGPSYNEQFF. In DNA, the CDR3 is TGTGCCAGCAGCTTGGTTTCGGGAGGGCCATCCTACAATGAGCAGTTCTTC.